These T cell receptor beta chains were read from a single sample in a study of blood T cell repertoires in COVID-19. This table comes from immunoSEQ multiplex PCR, and its TCRdb copy is limited to in-frame clones, with some not included. The sample records about 150,000 clones, around 90% being singletons. Sequenced material: PBMCs or T cells enriched from blood (not recorded which). The source is a woman aged 40 to 50 who had been exposed to COVID-19. The CDR3 runs from the conserved cysteine through the conserved F or W. A D gene is named only where the DNA matches it firmly. Some rows have no size entry. The others give once, few or many, or a class for an expanded clone.

d_gene	j_gene	abundance	v_gene	CDR3nt	CDR3aa
.	TRBJ2-3	.	TRBV5-6	TGTGCCAGCAGCGAAACAGGCACAGATACGCAGTATTTT	CASSETGTDTQYF
.	TRBJ1-3	.	TRBV7-9	TGTGCCAGCAGCTTAGTAGTGGGGGCGGATGGAAACACCATATATTTT	CASSLVVGADGNTIYF
TRBD1	TRBJ2-7	.	TRBV5-5	TGTGCCAGCAGCTTTCAACAGGGGTTAGGCGAGCAGTACTTC	CASSFQQGLGEQYF
TRBD1	TRBJ2-7	.	TRBV6-2/TRBV6-3	TGTGCCAGCAGTCGACAGGGTTTTAGTTACGAGCAGTACTTC	CASSRQGFSYEQYF
TRBD1	TRBJ1-4	.	TRBV19	TGTGCCAGCACGACAGGGGGCAGAGCAACTAATGAAAAACTGTTTTTT	CASTTGGRATNEKLFF
.	TRBJ1-6	.	TRBV19	TGTGCCAGTAGCCCGGGGGAATGGTCCTATAATTCACCCCTCCACTTT	CASSPGEWSYNSPLHF
.	TRBJ2-2	.	TRBV5-4	TGTGCCAGCAGCTTGTCCGGGGGGAACACCGGGGAGCTGTTTTTT	CASSLSGGNTGELFF
TRBD1	TRBJ2-2	.	TRBV5-1	TGCGCCAGCAGCCCCAGACAGGGCTCCACCGGGGAGCTGTTTTTT	CASSPRQGSTGELFF
.	TRBJ2-1	.	TRBV11-2	TGTGCCAGCAGCCGGGTCCGAGGGCAGTTTGAGCAGTTCTTC	CASSRVRGQFEQFF
TRBD2	TRBJ2-3	.	TRBV28	TGTGCCAGCAGTCCCACTAGCGGGAGAGGGACAGATACGCAGTATTTT	CASSPTSGRGTDTQYF
.	TRBJ2-3	.	TRBV18	TGTGCCAGCTCCACGGACTTTGATACGCAGTATTTT	CASSTDFDTQYF
.	TRBJ2-3	.	TRBV3-1/TRBV3-2	TGTGCCAGCAGCACACCCCAGACACGTCTCACAGATACGCAGTATTTT	CASSTPQTRLTDTQYF
TRBD1	TRBJ2-3	.	TRBV11-3	TGTGCCAGCAGCTTAGAGACAGGGGGCTTTGATACGCAGTATTTT	CASSLETGGFDTQYF
TRBD1	TRBJ1-5	.	TRBV6-1	TGTGCCAGCAGTGGACCCGCCGGACAGGTTTACAATCAGCCCCAGCATTTT	CASSGPAGQVYNQPQHF
.	TRBJ2-7	.	TRBV25-1	TGTGCCAGCAGTGAAGAGCGTAGCTACGAGCAGTACTTC	CASSEERSYEQYF
TRBD1	TRBJ2-2	.	TRBV7-9	TGTGCCAGCCGACGGACAGGGATGGGGGGAACGTACACCGGGGAGCTGTTTTTT	CASRRTGMGGTYTGELFF
TRBD1	TRBJ1-3	.	TRBV5-1	TGCGCCAGCAGCCCACAGGGGAGCACCATATATTTT	CASSPQGSTIYF
TRBD1	TRBJ1-1	.	TRBV7-9	TGTGCCAGCAGACCCGGACAGGCTACCCCGACACACACTGAAGCTTTCTTT	CASRPGQATPTHTEAFF
.	TRBJ2-7	few	TRBV7-9	TGTGCCAGCACCTTACAGGGATGGGAGCAGTACTTC	CASTLQGWEQYF
.	TRBJ1-6	.	TRBV25-1	TGTGCCAGCAGCTCCGAGGTTTATAATTCACCCCTCCACTTT	CASSSEVYNSPLHF
TRBD1	TRBJ2-7	few	TRBV28	TGTGCCAGCACGGACAGGGACGACCGCTCCTACGAGCAGTACTTC	CASTDRDDRSYEQYF
.	TRBJ2-5	.	TRBV12-3/TRBV12-4	TGTGCCAGCAGCCGACTTCAAGAGACCCAGTACTTC	CASSRLQETQYF